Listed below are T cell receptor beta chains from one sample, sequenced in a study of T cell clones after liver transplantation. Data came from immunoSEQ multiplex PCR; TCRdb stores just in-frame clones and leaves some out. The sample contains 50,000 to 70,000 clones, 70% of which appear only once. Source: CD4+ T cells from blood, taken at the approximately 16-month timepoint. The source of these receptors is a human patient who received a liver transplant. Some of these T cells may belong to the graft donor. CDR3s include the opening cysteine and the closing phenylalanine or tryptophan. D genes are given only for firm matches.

CASQTLYNEQFF | NA | TRBJ2-1 | TRBV28 | 12
CASTPVQGAEQFF | TRBD1 | TRBJ2-1 | TRBV28 | 13
CASSGTSGSSTDTQYF | TRBD2 | TRBJ2-3 | TRBV2 | 16
CASSLSQTSFEQFF | NA | TRBJ2-1 | TRBV7-9 | 14
CASSLGGTGQPQHF | NA | TRBJ1-5 | TRBV28 | 14
CASSLPTLNTGELFF | NA | TRBJ2-2 | TRBV5-1 | 15
CASRWTGGRANEKLFF | TRBD1 | TRBJ1-4 | TRBV27 | 16
CASSLGQGHEKLFF | TRBD1 | TRBJ1-4 | TRBV11-2 | 14
CASRGAGETQYF | NA | TRBJ2-5 | TRBV6-1 | 12
CASSRGGQGDSPLHF | TRBD1 | TRBJ1-6 | TRBV5-4 | 15
CASSYSIEQYF | NA | TRBJ2-7 | TRBV7-2 | 11
CASSPFSGANVLTF | NA | TRBJ2-6 | TRBV27 | 14
CSVKEGLFTDTQYF | NA | TRBJ2-3 | TRBV29-1 | 14
CASSGPGTSGYNEQFF | TRBD2 | TRBJ2-1 | TRBV19 | 16
CASSVGDRDLMNTEAFF | TRBD1 | TRBJ1-1 | TRBV9 | 17
CASREQETQYF | NA | TRBJ2-5 | TRBV5-1 | 11
CASSQPGQGYEQYF | TRBD1 | TRBJ2-7 | TRBV4-2 | 14
CASSLVLSGNLVNSGNTIYF | NA | TRBJ1-3 | TRBV5-1 | 20
CASSLGTPNSANTEAFF | NA | TRBJ1-1 | TRBV5-1 | 17
CASSLASAGGRTDTQYF | TRBD2 | TRBJ2-3 | TRBV11-3 | 17
CASSLYQQETQYF | NA | TRBJ2-5 | TRBV7-6 | 13
CASSDIGFYGYTF | NA | TRBJ1-2 | TRBV2 | 13
CASSENMNTEAFF | NA | TRBJ1-1 | TRBV18 | 13
CASSSSRRGGNTEAFF | NA | TRBJ1-1 | TRBV19 | 16
CASSLRGLPTDTQYF | NA | TRBJ2-3 | TRBV5-1 | 15
CASSLDPSADTQYF | NA | TRBJ2-3 | TRBV7-2 | 14
CASIRDIIITEQYF | NA | TRBJ2-7 | TRBV2 | 14
CASRTPSGVGAAIEQFF | NA | TRBJ2-1 | TRBV27 | 17
CASSLGGAQETQYF | NA | TRBJ2-5 | TRBV5-1 | 14
CATRPGGLGNEQFF | NA | TRBJ2-1 | TRBV15 | 14
CSVGTEGYEQYF | NA | TRBJ2-7 | TRBV29-1 | 12
CASSYGPGEGYTF | NA | TRBJ1-2 | TRBV6-6 | 13
CASSAGTGDLGYGYTF | TRBD1 | TRBJ1-2 | TRBV5-4 | 16
CASRPRTEYGYTF | NA | TRBJ1-2 | TRBV12-2 | 13
CASSVRDSRFMNTEAFF | TRBD1 | TRBJ1-1 | TRBV19 | 17
CASSVDSEDTQYF | NA | TRBJ2-3 | TRBV6-4 | 13
CACRPDRGDTEAFF | NA | TRBJ1-1 | TRBV30 | 14
CASSGAPSGRSHEQFF | TRBD2 | TRBJ2-1 | TRBV2 | 16
CASSAGDRAGLSYFF | TRBD1 | TRBJ2-1 | TRBV5-4 | 15
CASSESIWHEEAFF | NA | TRBJ1-1 | TRBV10-1 | 14
CASSPISAGGPETQYF | TRBD2 | TRBJ2-5 | TRBV14 | 16
CASSILAGQNTGELFF | TRBD2 | TRBJ2-2 | TRBV2 | 16
CASSLDGGGNTIYF | NA | TRBJ1-3 | TRBV5-6 | 14
CASSLWQGLGGYTF | NA | TRBJ1-2 | TRBV5-6 | 14
CSVGRDKNQPQHF | NA | TRBJ1-5 | TRBV29-1 | 13
CASSLPRTGRLVNTEAFF | TRBD1 | TRBJ1-1 | TRBV7-9 | 18
CASSLNPTGVGGYTF | TRBD1 | TRBJ1-2 | TRBV7-2 | 15
CASSRGQLMNTEAFF | NA | TRBJ1-1 | TRBV6-5 | 15
CASSLGGSLQPQHF | NA | TRBJ1-5 | TRBV7-2 | 14
CASSIWRGKDTEAFF | NA | TRBJ1-1 | TRBV27 | 15
CASSVGAGDEKLFF | NA | TRBJ1-4 | TRBV9 | 14
CASSFQEGTEAFF | NA | TRBJ1-1 | TRBV7-7 | 13